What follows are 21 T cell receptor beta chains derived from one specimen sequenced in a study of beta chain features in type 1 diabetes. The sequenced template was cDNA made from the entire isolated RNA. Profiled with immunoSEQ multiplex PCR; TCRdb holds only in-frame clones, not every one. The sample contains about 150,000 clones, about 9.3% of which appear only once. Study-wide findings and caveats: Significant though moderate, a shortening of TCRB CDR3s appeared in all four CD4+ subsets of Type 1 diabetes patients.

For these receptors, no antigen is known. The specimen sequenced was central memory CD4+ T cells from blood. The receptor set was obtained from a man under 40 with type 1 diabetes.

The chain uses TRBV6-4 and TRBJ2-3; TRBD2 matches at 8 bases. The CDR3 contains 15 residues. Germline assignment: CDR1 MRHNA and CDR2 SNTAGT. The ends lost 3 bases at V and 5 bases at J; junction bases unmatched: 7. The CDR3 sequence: CASSDNAGGVDTQYF. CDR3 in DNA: TGTGCCAGCAGTGATAACGCGGGAGGTGTAGATACGCAGTATTTT.

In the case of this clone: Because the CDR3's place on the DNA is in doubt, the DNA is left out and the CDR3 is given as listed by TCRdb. CDR3 amino acids: CASSFIFAGEAFF. The rearrangement links TRBV27 to TRBJ1-1. Germline-derived CDR1 and CDR2 are MNHEY and SMNVEV (reference sequence). 13 amino acids form the CDR3, both terminal residues included.

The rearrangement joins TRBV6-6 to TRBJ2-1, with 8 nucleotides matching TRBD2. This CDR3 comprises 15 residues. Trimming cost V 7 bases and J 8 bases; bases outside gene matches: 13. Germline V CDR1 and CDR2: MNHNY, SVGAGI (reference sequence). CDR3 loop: CASTTSRTSTHEQFF. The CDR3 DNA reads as TGTGCCAGCACCACTAGCCGGACTAGCACTCATGAGCAGTTCTTC.

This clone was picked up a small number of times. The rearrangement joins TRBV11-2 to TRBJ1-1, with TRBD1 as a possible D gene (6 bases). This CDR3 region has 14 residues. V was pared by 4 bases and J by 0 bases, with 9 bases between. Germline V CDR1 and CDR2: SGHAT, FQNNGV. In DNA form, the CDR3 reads TGTGCCAGCAGCTCCGACAGGATGAACACTGAAGCTTTCTTT. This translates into CASSSDRMNTEAFF. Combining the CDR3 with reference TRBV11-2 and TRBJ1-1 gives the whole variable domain EAGVAQSPRYKIIEKRQSVAFWCNPISGHATLYWYQQILGQGPKLLIQFQNNGVVDDSQLPKDRFSAERLKGVDSTLKIQPAKLEDSAVYLCASSSDRMNTEAFFGQGTRLTVV.

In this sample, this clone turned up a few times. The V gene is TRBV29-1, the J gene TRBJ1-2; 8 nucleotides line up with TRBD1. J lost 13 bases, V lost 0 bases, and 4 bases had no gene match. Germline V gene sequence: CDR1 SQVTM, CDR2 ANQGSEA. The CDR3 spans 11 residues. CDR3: CSVEDPGGGTF. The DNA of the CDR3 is TGCAGCGTTGAAGACCCAGGGGGCGGCACCTTC.

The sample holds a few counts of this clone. DNA of the CDR3: TGTGCCAGCAGCTCCCCTCAAGCGGGAGGGTGGAGCAATGAGCAGTTCTTC. It encodes CASSSPQAGGWSNEQFF. The gene calls are TRBV11-2 and TRBJ2-1; 10 bases are shared with TRBD2. CDR1 SGHAT and CDR2 FQNNGV come from the germline V gene. The CDR3 loop spans 17 amino acids. The junction had 12 bases not matched to a gene; V was cut back by 4 bases and J by 6 bases.

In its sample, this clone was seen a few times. In DNA form, the CDR3 reads TGCGCCAGCAGCCGGCAATTCACTAGCGGGAGTCCCCCCTACGAGCAGTACTTC. Encoded protein: CASSRQFTSGSPPYEQYF. This chain connects TRBV4-1 to TRBJ2-7, with 11 bases lining up with TRBD2. Germline loops: CDR1 MGHRA, CDR2 YSYEKL. This CDR3 is built from 18 residues. Trimming took 4 bases from V and 2 from J; bases not matched to a gene: 13.

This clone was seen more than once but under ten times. Here the CDR3 DNA reads TGTGCCAGCTCACCACAGGGTCAGGGGGCCGGTGGTGGCTACACCTTC. Protein sequence: CASSPQGQGAGGGYTF. The chain couples TRBV18 to TRBJ1-2; the match to TRBD1 covers 8 bases. The CDR3 runs 16 residues. With V trimmed by 1 base and J by 7 bases, 11 bases remained unmatched. Germline assignment: CDR1 KGHSH and CDR2 LQKENI. The whole variable domain, remainder taken from reference TRBV18 and TRBJ1-2, is NAGVMQNPRHLVRRRGQEARLRCSPMKGHSHVYWYRQLPEEGLKFMVYLQKENIIDESGMPKERFSAEFPKEGPSILRIQQVVRGDSAAYFCASSPQGQGAGGGYTFGSGTRLTVV.

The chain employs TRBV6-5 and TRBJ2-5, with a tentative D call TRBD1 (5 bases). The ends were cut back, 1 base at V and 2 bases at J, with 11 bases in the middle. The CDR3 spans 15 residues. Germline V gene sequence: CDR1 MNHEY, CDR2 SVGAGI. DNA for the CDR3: TGTGCCAGCAGTTACTTCCAGGGTGGGCAAGAGACCCAGTACTTC. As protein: CASSYFQGGQETQYF.

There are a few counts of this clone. The CDR3 nucleotides are TGTGCCAGCAGTTACGGGCGGGGCTCTGGGGCCAACGTCCTGACTTTC. Translated: CASSYGRGSGANVLTF. V usage is TRBV6-5 and J usage is TRBJ2-6; D is possibly TRBD2 (6 bases). Trimming shortened V by 2 bases and J by 0 bases, and 8 bases separated the two germline ends. In germline, CDR1 is MNHEY, CDR2 SVGAGI. The CDR3 is made up of 16 amino acids.

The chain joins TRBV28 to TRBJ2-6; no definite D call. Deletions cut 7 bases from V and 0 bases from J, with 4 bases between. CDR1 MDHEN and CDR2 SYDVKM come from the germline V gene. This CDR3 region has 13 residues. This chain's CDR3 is CASKPSGANVLTF. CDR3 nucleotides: TGTGCCAGCAAGCCCTCTGGGGCCAACGTCCTGACTTTC.

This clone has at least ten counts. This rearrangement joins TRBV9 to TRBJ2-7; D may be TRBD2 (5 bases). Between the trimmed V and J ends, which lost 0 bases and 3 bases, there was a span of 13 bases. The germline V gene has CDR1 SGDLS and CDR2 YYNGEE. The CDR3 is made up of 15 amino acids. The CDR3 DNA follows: TGTGCCAGCAGCGTAGCTCTCGGGAAGAGCTACGAGCAGTACTTC. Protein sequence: CASSVALGKSYEQYF.

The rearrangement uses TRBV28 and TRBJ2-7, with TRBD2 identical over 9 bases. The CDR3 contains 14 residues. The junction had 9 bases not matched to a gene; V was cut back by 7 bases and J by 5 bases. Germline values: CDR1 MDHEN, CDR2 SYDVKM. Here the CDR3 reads CASNPALAGHEQYF. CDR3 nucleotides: TGTGCCAGCAACCCAGCCCTAGCGGGACACGAGCAGTACTTC. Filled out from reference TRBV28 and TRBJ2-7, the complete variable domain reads DVKVTQSSRYLVKRTGEKVFLECVQDMDHENMFWYRQDPGLGLRLIYFSYDVKMKEKGDIPEGYSVSREKKERFSLILESASTNQTSMYLCASNPALAGHEQYFGPGTRLTVT.

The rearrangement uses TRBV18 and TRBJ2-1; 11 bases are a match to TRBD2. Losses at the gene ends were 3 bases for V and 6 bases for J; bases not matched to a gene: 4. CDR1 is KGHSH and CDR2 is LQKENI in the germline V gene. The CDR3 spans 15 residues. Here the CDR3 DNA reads TGTGCCAGCTCACCGGGTAGCGGGAGGGTCAATGAGCAGTTCTTC. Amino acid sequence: CASSPGSGRVNEQFF. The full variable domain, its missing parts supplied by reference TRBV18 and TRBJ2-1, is NAGVMQNPRHLVRRRGQEARLRCSPMKGHSHVYWYRQLPEEGLKFMVYLQKENIIDESGMPKERFSAEFPKEGPSILRIQQVVRGDSAAYFCASSPGSGRVNEQFFGPGTRLTVL.

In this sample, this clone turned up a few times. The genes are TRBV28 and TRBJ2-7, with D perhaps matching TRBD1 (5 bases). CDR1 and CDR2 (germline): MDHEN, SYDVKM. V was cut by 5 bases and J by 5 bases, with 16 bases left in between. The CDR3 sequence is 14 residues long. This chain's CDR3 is CASSPQGWINEQYF. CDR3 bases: TGTGCCAGCAGTCCGCAGGGTTGGATAAACGAGCAGTACTTC.

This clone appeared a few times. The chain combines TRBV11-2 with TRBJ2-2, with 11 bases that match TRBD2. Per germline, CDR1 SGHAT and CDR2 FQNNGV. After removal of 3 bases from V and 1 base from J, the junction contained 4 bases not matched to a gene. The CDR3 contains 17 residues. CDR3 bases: TGTGCCAGCAGCTTCCCGACTAGCGGGGAGAACACCGGGGAGCTGTTTTTT. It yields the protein CASSFPTSGENTGELFF.

CDR3 DNA sequence: TGTGCCAGCAGCTTGGGGGGGCCCTCCTACAATGAGCAGTTCTTC. Amino acid sequence: CASSLGGPSYNEQFF. The V gene is TRBV7-3, the J gene TRBJ2-1, with D maybe TRBD2 (7 bases). In germline, CDR1 is SGHTA, CDR2 FQGTGA. The CDR3 is 15 amino acids. Trimming shortened V by 3 bases and J by 0 bases, and 9 bases separated the two germline ends.

The CDR3 DNA sequence: TGTGCCAGCAGCACTAGCGGGAGCCCCTGGGAGACCCAGTACTTC. The encoded protein is CASSTSGSPWETQYF. The chain carries TRBV11-3 and TRBJ2-5; 11 nucleotides match TRBD2. Germline V lookup: CDR1 SGHNT, CDR2 YENEEA. Trimming removed 5 bases from V and 5 bases from J; junction bases left unmatched: 7. The CDR3 spans 15 residues.

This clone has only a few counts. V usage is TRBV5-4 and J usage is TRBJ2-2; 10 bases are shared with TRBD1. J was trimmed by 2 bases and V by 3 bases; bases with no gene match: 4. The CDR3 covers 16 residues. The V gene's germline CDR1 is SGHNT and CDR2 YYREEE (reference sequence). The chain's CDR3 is CASSSGQGFNTGELFF. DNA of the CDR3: TGTGCCAGCAGCTCGGGACAGGGGTTCAACACCGGGGAGCTGTTTTTT.

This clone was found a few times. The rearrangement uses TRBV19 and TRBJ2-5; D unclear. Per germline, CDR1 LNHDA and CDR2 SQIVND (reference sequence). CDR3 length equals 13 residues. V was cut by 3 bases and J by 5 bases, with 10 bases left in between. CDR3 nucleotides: TGTGCCAGTAGTATCCAGACCGGGGAGACCCAGTACTTC. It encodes CASSIQTGETQYF.

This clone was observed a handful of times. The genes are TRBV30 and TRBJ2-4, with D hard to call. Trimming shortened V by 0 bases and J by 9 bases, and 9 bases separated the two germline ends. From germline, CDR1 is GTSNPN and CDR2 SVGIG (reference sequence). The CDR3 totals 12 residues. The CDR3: CAWSVQQFIQYF. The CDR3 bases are TGTGCCTGGAGTGTACAACAGTTCATTCAGTACTTC.